This entry is about one T cell receptor beta chain. The antigen is unknown. Nominally healthy donors were sampled, though unrecorded immune exposures were likely. This CDR3 has 15 residues. The ends were cut back, 6 bases at V and 3 bases at J, with 14 bases in the middle. The germline V gene encodes CDR1 MNHEY and CDR2 SMNVEV (reference sequence). The sample belongs to a study of cytomegalovirus exposure and HLA in healthy donors. Points from the study as a whole: Sequences of the TCR beta chain were said to predict the HLA-A and HLA-B alleles of most subjects accurately. Among TCR sequences, most were rare, though some public TCRs appeared in many donors.

A multiplex PCR was run with 60 Vbeta primers and 13 Jbeta primers. This table comes from immunoSEQ multiplex PCR, and its TCRdb copy is limited to in-frame clones, with some not included. The sample lists more than 90,000 clones, under 90% occurring once. The gene calls are TRBV27 and TRBJ1-4, with unresolved D. This receptor was taken from a woman in her seventies in good health and CMV-seropositive. The sample consisted of PBMCs. Written as DNA, the CDR3 is TGTGCCAGCAGCACCGGGAGGGTGGCTAATGAAAAACTGTTTTTT. It codes for CASSTGRVANEKLFF.